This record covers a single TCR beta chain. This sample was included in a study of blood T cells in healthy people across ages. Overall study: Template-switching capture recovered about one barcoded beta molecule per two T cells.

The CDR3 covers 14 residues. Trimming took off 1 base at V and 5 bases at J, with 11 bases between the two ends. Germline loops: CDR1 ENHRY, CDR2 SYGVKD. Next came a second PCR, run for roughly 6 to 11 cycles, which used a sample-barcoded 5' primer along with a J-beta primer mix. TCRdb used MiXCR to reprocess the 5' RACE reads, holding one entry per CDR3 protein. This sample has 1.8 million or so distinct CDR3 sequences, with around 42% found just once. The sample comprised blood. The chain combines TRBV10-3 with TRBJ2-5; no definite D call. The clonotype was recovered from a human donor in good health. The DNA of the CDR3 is TGTGCCATCAGTGAGTTGGTTCCCTCGGAGACCCAGTACTTC. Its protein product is CAISELVPSETQYF.